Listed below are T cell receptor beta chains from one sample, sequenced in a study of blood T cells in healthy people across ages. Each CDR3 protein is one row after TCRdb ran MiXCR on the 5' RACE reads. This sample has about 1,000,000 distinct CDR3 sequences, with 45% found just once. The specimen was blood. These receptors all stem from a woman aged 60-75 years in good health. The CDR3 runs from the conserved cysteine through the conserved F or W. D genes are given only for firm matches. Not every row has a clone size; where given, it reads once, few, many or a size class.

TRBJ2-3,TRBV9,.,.,TGTGCCAGCAGCGTCCTAGACACAGATACGCAGTATTTT,CASSVLDTDTQYF
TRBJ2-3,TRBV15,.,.,TGTGCCACCAGCAGAGATTACGGGGATACGCAGTATTTT,CATSRDYGDTQYF
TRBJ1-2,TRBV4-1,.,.,TGCGCCAGCAGCCAAGCCGAAGCGGGCGACTATGGCTACACCTTC,CASSQAEAGDYGYTF
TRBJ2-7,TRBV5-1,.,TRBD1,TGCGCCAGCAGCTCGGGACAGACAGTAGACGAGCAGTACTTC,CASSSGQTVDEQYF
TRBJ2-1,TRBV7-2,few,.,TGTGCCAGCACCTGGGGGGGGCCCCACAATGAGCAGTTCTTC,CASTWGGPHNEQFF
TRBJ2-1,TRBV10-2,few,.,TGCGCCAGCAGTGAGATTGCGGGCCCCTCCTACAATGAGCAGTTCTTC,CASSEIAGPSYNEQFF
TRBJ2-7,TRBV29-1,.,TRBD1,TGCAGCGTTGACAGGGGGCATAAGCAGTACTTC,CSVDRGHKQYF
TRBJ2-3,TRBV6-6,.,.,TGTGCCAGCAGTTACGCTACGGGGAATACGCAGTATTTT,CASSYATGNTQYF
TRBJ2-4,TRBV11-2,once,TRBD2,TGTGCCAGCAGATCACCGGGACTAGCGATTACCAAAAACATTCAGTACTTC,CASRSPGLAITKNIQYF
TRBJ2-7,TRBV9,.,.,TGTGCCAGCAGCCAAGAGCAGGGTTGGACCTACAATGAGCAGTACTTC,CASSQEQGWTYNEQYF
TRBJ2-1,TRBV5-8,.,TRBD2,TGTGCCAGCAGCGTCTCGCTAGCGGGAGCCTACAATGAGCAGTTCTTC,CASSVSLAGAYNEQFF
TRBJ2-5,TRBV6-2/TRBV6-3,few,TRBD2,TGTGCCAGCAGTTACGCGGCCGGGACTAGCGGGAGCTTGGAGACCCAGTACTTC,CASSYAAGTSGSLETQYF
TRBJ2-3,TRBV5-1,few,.,TGCGCCAGCAGCCACTCACGGATTAGCACAGATACGCAGTATTTT,CASSHSRISTDTQYF
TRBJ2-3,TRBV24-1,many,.,TGTGCCACCAGTGATGAGGACCACACAGATACGCAGTATTTT,CATSDEDHTDTQYF
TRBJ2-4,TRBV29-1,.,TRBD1,TGCAGCGTTGGGACAGGGAGGACCAAAAACATTCAGTACTTC,CSVGTGRTKNIQYF
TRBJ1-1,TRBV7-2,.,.,TGTGCCAGCAGCGTCACGGGAGTCACTGAAGCTTTCTTT,CASSVTGVTEAFF
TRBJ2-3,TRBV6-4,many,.,TGTGCCAGCAGTAGTAATTTCGGCACAGATACGCAGTATTTT,CASSSNFGTDTQYF
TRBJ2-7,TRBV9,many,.,TGTGCCAGCAGCGAGGGGCAGTTTTCGTACGAGCAGTACTTC,CASSEGQFSYEQYF
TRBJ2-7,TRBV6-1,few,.,TGTGCCAGCAGTGAAAGGGCAGGGCGGTACGAGCAGTACTTC,CASSERAGRYEQYF
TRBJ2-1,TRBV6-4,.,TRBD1,TGTGCCAGCAGTGCCGGGACAGGGGGGTACAATGAGCAGTTCTTC,CASSAGTGGYNEQFF